The rows below give T cell receptor beta chains drawn from one sample of a study of regulatory T cells in long-lasting Graves disease. TCRdb itself ran the multiplex PCR reads through MiXCR, one entry per CDR3 protein. This table holds roughly 400,000 distinct CDR3 sequences, around 21% found once. The sample in question was peripheral blood mononuclear cells (PBMCs), obtained when the disease was refractory, from a patient treated with antithyroid drugs. The receptor source for this set is a female donor with Graves disease. Both conserved end residues are part of each CDR3. Fields, in order: clone size, D gene, V gene, J gene, CDR3 protein, CDR3 DNA. The D gene is left open where the match is weak. Size values are once, few and many counts, or a class for expanded clones, and some rows have none.

size: few
D: .
V: TRBV5-1
J: TRBJ2-2
CDR3: CASSPGAANTGELFF
DNA: TGCGCCAGCAGCCCCGGTGCAGCGAACACCGGGGAGCTGTTTTTT

size: .
D: .
V: TRBV7-2
J: TRBJ2-2
CDR3: CASSLVVEVGELFF
DNA: TGTGCCAGCAGCTTAGTGGTGGAGGTCGGGGAGCTGTTTTTT

size: .
D: TRBD2
V: TRBV7-2
J: TRBJ2-2
CDR3: CASSARTRDGELFF
DNA: TGTGCCAGCAGCGCCCGGACTAGGGACGGGGAGCTGTTTTTT

size: many
D: .
V: TRBV10-3
J: TRBJ1-1
CDR3: CAIKNREGNTEAFF
DNA: TGTGCCATCAAAAACAGGGAGGGGAACACTGAAGCTTTCTTT

size: few
D: TRBD1
V: TRBV3-1
J: TRBJ1-1
CDR3: CASSWTGGPTEAFF
DNA: TGTGCCAGCAGCTGGACAGGGGGCCCCACTGAAGCTTTCTTT

size: .
D: .
V: TRBV7-3
J: TRBJ2-7
CDR3: CASSPPGSHEQYF
DNA: TGTGCCAGCAGCCCCCCGGGGTCCCACGAGCAGTACTTC

size: many
D: TRBD1
V: TRBV6-1
J: TRBJ1-1
CDR3: CASSRQGRDTEAFF
DNA: TGTGCCAGCAGTCGACAGGGGAGGGACACTGAAGCTTTCTTT

size: many
D: .
V: TRBV12-5
J: TRBJ1-1
CDR3: CASVLNSEAFF
DNA: TGTGCTAGTGTTCTTAACAGTGAAGCTTTCTTT

size: many
D: .
V: TRBV12-3/TRBV12-4
J: TRBJ1-4
CDR3: CASRTTRDGEKLFF
DNA: TGTGCCAGCAGAACGACCCGGGACGGTGAAAAACTGTTTTTT

size: once
D: TRBD1
V: TRBV28
J: TRBJ1-5
CDR3: CASSAGGPSNQPQHF
DNA: TGTGCCAGCAGCGCAGGGGGCCCTAGCAATCAGCCCCAGCATTTT

size: many
D: TRBD2
V: TRBV6-5
J: TRBJ2-7
CDR3: CASSYSRLAGDYEQYF
DNA: TGTGCCAGCAGTTACTCGAGGCTAGCGGGGGACTACGAGCAGTACTTC

size: .
D: TRBD1
V: TRBV7-9
J: TRBJ1-1
CDR3: CASSLGTGSGAFF
DNA: TGTGCCAGCAGCTTAGGGACAGGCTCAGGGGCTTTCTTT

size: few
D: TRBD1
V: TRBV29-1
J: TRBJ2-2
CDR3: CSVEDRTNTGELFF
DNA: TGCAGCGTCGAGGACAGGACGAACACCGGGGAGCTGTTTTTT

size: many
D: .
V: TRBV6-5
J: TRBJ2-7
CDR3: CASSYSGTSYEQYF
DNA: TGTGCCAGCAGTTACTCAGGGACTTCCTACGAGCAGTACTTC

size: .
D: .
V: TRBV6-4
J: TRBJ2-2
CDR3: CASSEETANTGELFF
DNA: TGTGCCAGCAGTGAAGAGACAGCGAACACCGGGGAGCTGTTTTTT

size: few
D: .
V: TRBV30
J: TRBJ1-6
CDR3: CAWSIRVEESPLHF
DNA: TGTGCCTGGAGTATCAGGGTGGAGGAATCACCCCTCCACTTT

size: .
D: TRBD1
V: TRBV9
J: TRBJ2-7
CDR3: CASSPRQGHEQYF
DNA: TGTGCCAGCAGCCCCCGACAGGGCCACGAGCAGTACTTC

size: .
D: .
V: TRBV14
J: TRBJ2-7
CDR3: CASSQVYGVEQYF
DNA: TGTGCCAGCAGCCAGGTTTACGGGGTCGAGCAGTACTTC

size: many
D: .
V: TRBV28
J: TRBJ2-7
CDR3: CASSPPGQTPSYF
DNA: TGTGCCAGCAGTCCTCCTGGCCAGACCCCCTCTTACTTC

size: many
D: .
V: TRBV10-3
J: TRBJ2-6
CDR3: CAISESGVGAFGANVLTF
DNA: TGTGCCATCAGTGAGTCGGGCGTAGGGGCCTTTGGGGCCAACGTCCTGACTTTC

size: few
D: TRBD2
V: TRBV6-1
J: TRBJ2-2
CDR3: CASSALAGSAGELFF
DNA: TGTGCCAGCAGTGCACTAGCGGGATCCGCCGGGGAGCTGTTTTTT

size: many
D: TRBD2
V: TRBV20-1
J: TRBJ2-7
CDR3: CSARGGVAGTYEQYF
DNA: TGCAGTGCCCGAGGTGGAGTAGCGGGAACCTACGAGCAGTACTTC

size: many
D: .
V: TRBV7-9
J: TRBJ2-7
CDR3: CASSSRDRWEQYF
DNA: TGTGCCAGCAGCTCCCGAGACCGATGGGAGCAGTACTTC

size: many
D: .
V: TRBV7-2
J: TRBJ1-6
CDR3: CASSPISANPLHF
DNA: TGTGCCAGCAGCCCGATATCGGCTAATCCCCTCCACTTT

size: many
D: .
V: TRBV11-1
J: TRBJ2-2
CDR3: CASSLIRTGELFF
DNA: TGTGCCAGCAGCTTGATCAGAACCGGGGAGCTGTTTTTT

size: many
D: .
V: TRBV2
J: TRBJ1-2
CDR3: CASSDPLGTENYGYTF
DNA: TGTGCCAGCAGTGATCCCCTTGGGACGGAAAACTATGGCTACACCTTC

size: .
D: TRBD1
V: TRBV6-1
J: TRBJ2-7
CDR3: CASSLRGRPNEQYF
DNA: TGTGCCAGCAGCCTCAGGGGGCGCCCTAACGAGCAGTACTTC

size: .
D: .
V: TRBV19
J: TRBJ1-5
CDR3: CASSAGGAVYSNQPQHF
DNA: TGTGCCAGTAGTGCCGGCGGAGCAGTCTATAGCAATCAGCCCCAGCATTTT

size: few
D: .
V: TRBV6-2/TRBV6-3
J: TRBJ2-7
CDR3: CASSYSAYMREQYF
DNA: TGTGCCAGCAGTTATTCCGCCTACATGAGGGAGCAGTACTTC

size: .
D: .
V: TRBV10-3
J: TRBJ1-2
CDR3: CAISESPARGTNYGYTF
DNA: TGTGCCATCAGTGAGTCCCCCGCCAGGGGTACTAACTATGGCTACACCTTC

size: once
D: .
V: TRBV4-3
J: TRBJ1-5
CDR3: CASSQEVGGLGIQPQHF
DNA: TGCGCCAGCAGCCAAGAAGTGGGAGGGCTGGGGATTCAGCCCCAGCATTTT

size: few
D: .
V: TRBV6-2/TRBV6-3
J: TRBJ2-5
CDR3: CASRVGETQYF
DNA: TGTGCCAGCAGGGTGGGAGAGACCCAGTACTTC

size: .
D: TRBD1
V: TRBV12-3/TRBV12-4
J: TRBJ2-3
CDR3: CASSPTDRGHADTQYF
DNA: TGTGCCAGCAGTCCGACAGACAGGGGGCATGCAGATACGCAGTATTTT

size: .
D: .
V: TRBV7-2
J: TRBJ1-3
CDR3: CASSLDTGRGNTIYF
DNA: TGTGCCAGCAGCTTAGACACAGGGAGAGGAAACACCATATATTTT

size: once
D: .
V: TRBV25-1
J: TRBJ1-3
CDR3: CASAGRTSDTIYF
DNA: TGTGCCAGTGCCGGGCGAACTTCGGACACCATATATTTT

size: .
D: TRBD1
V: TRBV20-1
J: TRBJ1-1
CDR3: CSARWGQGPTEAFF
DNA: TGCAGTGCTAGATGGGGACAGGGGCCCACTGAAGCTTTCTTT

size: many
D: .
V: TRBV27
J: TRBJ2-7
CDR3: CASSQTGTRSYEQYF
DNA: TGTGCCAGCAGCCAAACGGGAACCCGCTCCTACGAGCAGTACTTC

size: few
D: .
V: TRBV12-3/TRBV12-4
J: TRBJ2-2
CDR3: CASSLFSTLAGELFF
DNA: TGTGCCAGCAGTTTATTTTCTACGCTGGCCGGGGAGCTGTTTTTT

size: many
D: TRBD1
V: TRBV28
J: TRBJ1-4
CDR3: CASSSPGQTNEKLFF
DNA: TGTGCCAGCAGTTCCCCGGGACAGACTAATGAAAAACTGTTTTTT

size: few
D: TRBD2
V: TRBV6-2/TRBV6-3
J: TRBJ2-7
CDR3: CAIFLAEPYEQYF
DNA: TGTGCCATATTCCTAGCGGAACCCTACGAGCAGTACTTC

size: .
D: .
V: TRBV19
J: TRBJ1-1
CDR3: CASSIGYRATNTEAFF
DNA: TGTGCCAGTAGTATAGGTTATAGGGCTACGAACACTGAAGCTTTCTTT

size: .
D: .
V: TRBV30
J: TRBJ1-1
CDR3: CAWSKEGRLNTEAFF
DNA: TGTGCCTGGTCGAAGGAAGGTCGTTTGAACACTGAAGCTTTCTTT